The 11 T cell receptor beta chains below were found in one sample sequenced in a study of blood T cell repertoires in COVID-19. Clones were read by immunoSEQ multiplex PCR, and TCRdb kept only the in-frame ones, dropping some. The table lists 200,000 to 300,000 clones, about nine tenths of them singletons. The material sequenced was peripheral blood. These receptor sequences come from a man aged 25-45 years with COVID-19, enrolled during active disease.

The chain employs TRBV30 and TRBJ2-5, with a weak D call TRBD1 (6 bases). Trimming took off 0 bases at V and 4 bases at J, with 15 bases between the two ends. The CDR3 loop spans 15 amino acids. CDR1 and CDR2 (germline): GTSNPN, SVGIG (reference sequence). The CDR3 nucleotides read TGTGCCTGGAGTGTACGGGGCAGGGGTGTAGAGACCCAGTACTTC. Its protein product is CAWSVRGRGVETQYF.

The chain combines TRBV9 with TRBJ1-6; 10 bases line up with TRBD1. Trimming cost V 3 bases and J 13 bases; bases outside gene matches: 13. CDR1 is SGDLS, CDR2 YYNGEE, per germline. This CDR3 region has 16 residues. The CDR3 nucleotides read TGTGCCAGCAGCGCGCGGGACAGGGGAGGGCCCGGTCCCCTCCACTTT. Its protein is CASSARDRGGPGPLHF.

The chain employs TRBV6-1 and TRBJ1-1, with D tentatively TRBD1 (5 bases). There are 14 residues in the CDR3. Germline V gene data show CDR1 as MNHNS and CDR2 as SASEGT. V lost 1 base and J lost 4, with 10 bases in between. The DNA for the CDR3 is TGTGCCAGCAGTGAAGTTCAGGGAGGCACTGAAGCTTTCTTT. Translation gives CASSEVQGGTEAFF.

The chain combines TRBV18 with TRBJ1-2, with TRBD1 matching over 7 bases. Germline CDR1 is KGHSH and CDR2 is LQKENI. V lost 2 bases to trimming and J lost 4 bases; unmatched junction nucleotides: 10. The CDR3 is 16 amino acids. Here the CDR3 DNA reads TGTGCCAGCTCACCAATGGGGACAGTTTTCTCCTATGGCTACACCTTC. This translates into CASSPMGTVFSYGYTF.

The V gene is TRBV5-1, the J gene TRBJ2-2; the D gene is possibly TRBD1 (5 bases). Germline values: CDR1 SGHRS, CDR2 YFSETQ. V gave up 3 bases and J gave up 1 base, with 10 bases separating them. The CDR3 has 15 amino acids. The CDR3 spells CASSWGPENTGELFF. DNA for the CDR3: TGCGCCAGCAGCTGGGGCCCCGAGAACACCGGGGAGCTGTTTTTT. Drawing the rest from reference TRBV5-1 and TRBJ2-2, the complete variable domain is KAGVTQTPRYLIKTRGQQVTLSCSPISGHRSVSWYQQTPGQGLQFLFEYFSETQRNKGNFPGRFSGRQFSNSRSEMNVSTLELGDSALYLCASSWGPENTGELFFGEGSRLTVL.

The gene calls are TRBV2 and TRBJ1-2; 8 nucleotides align to TRBD1. J lost 6 bases, V lost 5 bases, and 2 bases had no gene match. The germline gives CDR1 SNHLY, CDR2 FYNNEI. This CDR3 comprises 12 residues. In DNA, the CDR3 is TGTGCCAGCAGTCCGACAGGGGATGGCTACACCTTC. As protein: CASSPTGDGYTF.

The chain recombines TRBV7-9 with TRBJ1-1; D is undetermined. Germline V gene sequence: CDR1 SEHNR, CDR2 FQNEAQ (reference sequence). Trimming cost V 2 bases and J 0 bases, with 7 bases left between them. This CDR3 contains 14 residues. CDR3 bases: TGTGCCAGCAGCTTATTCGGGGTGAACACTGAAGCTTTCTTT. Translating gives CASSLFGVNTEAFF.

The chain carries TRBV7-9 and TRBJ1-5; D not resolved. CDR1 is SEHNR, CDR2 FQNEAQ, per germline (reference sequence). V lost 1 base and J lost 0, with 13 bases in between. This CDR3 has 17 residues. CDR3 protein: CASSLVYSGISNQPQHF. The DNA for the CDR3 is TGTGCCAGCAGCTTAGTTTATTCGGGTATTAGCAATCAGCCCCAGCATTTT. The full variable domain, with the rest looked up from reference TRBV7-9 and TRBJ1-5, is DTGVSQNPRHKITKRGQNVTFRCDPISEHNRLYWYRQTLGQGPEFLTYFQNEAQLEKSRLLSDRFSAERPKGSFSTLEIQRTEQGDSAMYLCASSLVYSGISNQPQHFGDGTRLSIL.

In nucleotides, the CDR3 is TGTGCCATCAGACCCGGGACAGGCAATCAGCCCCAGCATTTT. Translated: CAIRPGTGNQPQHF. The V and J genes are TRBV10-3 and TRBJ1-5; 7 nucleotides line up with TRBD1. CDR1 and CDR2 from the germline V gene are ENHRY and SYGVKD. The CDR3 consists of 14 residues. The junction had 4 bases not matched to a gene; V was cut back by 6 bases and J by 2 bases.

The chain recombines TRBV5-1 with TRBJ1-4; no clear D. V was shortened by 6 bases and J by 5 bases, with 11 bases between the two germline ends. Germline V CDR1 and CDR2: SGHRS, YFSETQ. The CDR3 length is 13 residues. In DNA, the CDR3 is TGCGCCAGCAACCGCGGGGAAAATGAAAAACTGTTTTTT. It codes for CASNRGENEKLFF.

The V and J genes are TRBV9 and TRBJ1-2; 9 bases are a match to TRBD1. V trimming: 0 bases; J trimming: 10 bases; junction bases outside the gene matches: 4. The CDR3 loop spans 13 amino acids. Germline-derived CDR1 and CDR2 are SGDLS and YYNGEE. The CDR3 DNA reads as TGTGCCAGCAGCGTAGTGGGGACAGGGTTCTACACCTTC. The encoded protein is CASSVVGTGFYTF.